The clone carrying this T cell receptor (beta chain) has a single count. Its antigen is not known. Germline CDR1 MDHEN, CDR2 SYDVKM. The CDR3 length is 16 residues. Trimming cost V 3 bases and J 7 bases; bases outside gene matches: 14. Primers for the PCR totalled 60 Vbeta and 13 Jbeta. Clones were sequenced by immunoSEQ multiplex PCR, and TCRdb holds only the in-frame ones, with some missing. In the table there are 150,000 to 200,000 clones, 80% to 90% of which are singletons. The data were obtained in a study of cytomegalovirus exposure and HLA in healthy donors. Study conclusions and caveats: Clonal expansion, a later analysis showed, was greater in HLA-associated TCR beta chains than in equally common others. In a later analysis, across HLA loci, associated TCR counts were highest for DRB1, lowest for HLA-C.

The clonotype was recovered from a man between 18 and 29 years old in good health and CMV-seropositive. The chain employs TRBV28 and TRBJ2-5; TRBD1 matches 7 bases. Sequenced: PBMCs. The CDR3 protein is CASSFTGQVWLPTQYF. The DNA for the CDR3 is TGTGCCAGCAGTTTCACAGGACAGGTTTGGCTACCGACCCAGTACTTC.